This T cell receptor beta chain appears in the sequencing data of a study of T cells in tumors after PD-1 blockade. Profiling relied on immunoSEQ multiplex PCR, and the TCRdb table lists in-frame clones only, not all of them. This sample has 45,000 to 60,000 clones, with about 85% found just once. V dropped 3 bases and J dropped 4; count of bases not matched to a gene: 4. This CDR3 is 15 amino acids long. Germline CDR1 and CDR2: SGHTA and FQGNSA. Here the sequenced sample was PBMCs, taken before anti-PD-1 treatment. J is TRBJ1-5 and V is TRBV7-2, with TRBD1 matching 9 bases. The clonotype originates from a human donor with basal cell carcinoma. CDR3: CASSFDRGGNQPQHF. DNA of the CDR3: TGTGCCAGCAGCTTCGACAGGGGGGGAAATCAGCCCCAGCATTTT.